This TCR beta chain derives from a study of Ad26.COV2.S vaccination and SARS-CoV-2 variants. Looking at the study overall: Intramuscularly, Ad26.COV2.S was given either once or twice, 56 days apart.

Documented treatment: over 15 received Ad26.COV2.S at low or high dose, single or two shots; several received placebo; per-sample allocation not given. Each sample was drawn 63 days after the first injection (of vaccine or placebo). In the case of this clone: Its target is unknown.

This table comes from immunoSEQ multiplex PCR, and its TCRdb copy is limited to in-frame clones, with some not included. The sample contains about 440,000 clones, 90% of which appear only once. Whole-study results and caveats: The authors reported substantial breadth in spike-specific CD8+ and CD4+ T cell responses after vaccination. Participants in the vaccine arm had higher spike-specific TCR breadth; placebo recipients had lower. Total T cell responses may have been underestimated by the TCR breadth and depth analyses.

The germline V gene has CDR1 LNHNV and CDR2 YYDKDF (reference sequence). The CDR3 extends over 15 amino acids. Trimming took 0 bases from V and 6 from J, leaving 15 bases between them. The receptor comes from a person aged 18 to 59 who received the Ad26.COV2.S COVID-19 vaccine or a placebo. The starting material was peripheral blood, obtained in a trial of Ad26.COV2.S vaccine versus placebo. The V call is TRBV15, the J call TRBJ2-7, with D possibly matching TRBD2 (6 bases). The CDR3, as DNA: TGTGCCACCAGCAGAGAAACGGGAGAAATGCGCGAGCAGTACTTC. It codes for CATSRETGEMREQYF.